These T cell receptor beta chains were read from a single sample in a study of T cell responses to AZD1222 COVID-19 vaccine. TCRdb keeps only in-frame clones here, not all; method: immunoSEQ multiplex PCR. There are 95,000 to 150,000 clones in the sample; about nine tenths occur only once, and 2.4% lies in the top ten. This specimen was peripheral blood, taken on day 0 of AZD1222 vaccination. These receptor sequences come from an adult in good health. CDR3s include the opening cysteine and the closing phenylalanine or tryptophan. The order of the fields is V gene, CDR3 protein.

>TRBV3-1/TRBV3-2
CASMGETYEQYF
>TRBV14
CASSQRLAGASYEQYF
>TRBV30
CAWSWTGGKSNQPQHF
>TRBV11-3
CASKASGSGANVLTF
>TRBV5-1
CASSLDIPSMNTEAFF
>TRBV9
CASSVGSRDGAGELFF
>TRBV6-2/TRBV6-3
CASSYRSSGTYEQYF
>TRBV9
CASSSSGEVNEQYF
>TRBV7-8
CASSPPGTESNTEAFF
>TRBV5-6
CASSRDRTGGYTF
>TRBV3-1/TRBV3-2
CASSIGADAFYGYTF
>TRBV5-1
CASSRGREETQYF
>TRBV5-5
CASSFGTGPEAFF
>TRBV5-4
CASSLGREPEAFF
>TRBV9
CASSVEQRGNTIYF
>TRBV11-2
CASRLGPRAGSYEQYF
>TRBV28
CASSLSTGGSTEAFF
>TRBV5-4
CASSPASGTHDYNEQFF
>TRBV6-5
CASTLSYEQYF
>TRBV3-1/TRBV3-2
CASSQGDRGEQYF
>TRBV7-9
CASSLEGSFSYNEQFF
>TRBV5-1
CASSLAEGLAGAPDEQFF
>TRBV7-8
CASSFGGAYEQYF
>TRBV6-5
CASRGDRANTGELFF
>TRBV11-2
CASSLDQRARGRSPLHF
>TRBV19
CASRIRGLRDGYTF
>TRBV6-1
CASSAAGASGNTIYF
>TRBV7-2
CASSASGRTQYF
>TRBV6-1
CASSDNWYYEQYF
>TRBV2
CASTAERGSLTDTQYF
>TRBV10-2
CASSVGEYGYTF
>TRBV5-4
CASSPGTSGISNEQFF
>TRBV9
CASSPRSTLSTDTQYF
>TRBV5-1
CASSLRDRGSEQYF
>TRBV30
CAWNRLDSTEAFF
>TRBV28
CASRAGRVYGYTF
>TRBV7-9
CASSKDRGDNEQFF
>TRBV6-5
CASWDSRPSGNTIYF
>TRBV3-1/TRBV3-2
CASSHGTRGEQFF
>TRBV3-1/TRBV3-2
CASSQGGAYEQYF
>TRBV5-1
CASTGQFSNTGELFF
>TRBV9
CASSRMGRDVTGELFF
>TRBV5-1
CASSFRASSDEQFF